These 25 T cell receptor beta chains originate from one sample sequenced in a study of T cells expressing NK-cell markers (dated by TCRdb to the early 2020s). Library prep was done by 5' RACE. TCRdb lists the instrument as Illumina HiSeq 2000. TCRdb reprocessed the public reads and reports one entry per CDR3 protein sequence, without DNA. The table for this sample lists 350,000 to 450,000 distinct CDR3 sequences. The ten biggest clones cover around 5.3% of the sample. Sequencing was carried out using blood T cells: a sorted CD56 or NKG2C T cell subset, CD4+ or CD8+ T cells, or bulk PBMC T cells (not recorded which). The source is a man aged 18-69 years in good health.

J is TRBJ2-2 and V is TRBV12-3 or TRBV12-4; TCRdb indicates TRBD2, and absent DNA this call remains unverified. The CDR3 consists of 15 residues. The CDR3 reads CASSLRAGYTGELFF.

The chain joins TRBV6-1 to TRBJ2-2; without DNA, the TCRdb call of TRBD1 cannot be checked. The CDR3 contains 14 residues. Germline V gives CDR1 MNHNS, CDR2 SASEGT. CDR3 residues: CASAGGRDTGELFF.

This sequence joins TRBV12-5 and TRBJ2-5; no DNA is available, so the TRBD2 call from TCRdb remains unchecked. This CDR3 is built from 16 residues. Germline V lookup: CDR1 LGHNT, CDR2 FRNRAP. This chain's CDR3 is CASGLRGLTRGETQYF.

The chain recombines TRBV5-1 with TRBJ2-5. Germline V CDR1 and CDR2: SGHRS, YFSETQ. The CDR3 loop spans 13 amino acids. Here the CDR3 reads CASSLVDGKAQYF.

The chain carries TRBV7-2 and TRBJ2-1; TCRdb designates TRBD1, a call that cannot be tested without DNA. Germline V gene data show CDR1 as SGHTA and CDR2 as FQGNSA. The CDR3 is 15 residues long. The CDR3 protein is CASRPNRGGYNEQFF.

V gene TRBV6-1 combines with J gene TRBJ2-5; TCRdb calls TRBD1, which cannot be checked without DNA. The CDR3 has 15 residues. Per the germline V gene, CDR1 is MNHNS and CDR2 is SASEGT. This CDR3 is CASSDDGRGRETQYF.

The chain recombines TRBV5-1 with TRBJ1-1. There are 16 residues in the CDR3. Germline V lookup: CDR1 SGHRS, CDR2 YFSETQ. Here the CDR3 reads CASSRSFDQMNTEAFF.

V is TRBV11-2 and J is TRBJ1-3; lacking DNA, the TRBD1 call made by TCRdb goes unchecked. CDR1 and CDR2 (germline): SGHAT, FQNNGV. The CDR3 consists of 18 residues. The CDR3 spells CASSLTGGQLTAGNTIYF.

The chain employs TRBV28 and TRBJ1-2. The V gene's germline CDR1 is MDHEN and CDR2 SYDVKM. The CDR3 covers 11 residues. CDR3 sequence: CAAGGHYGYTF.

The chain uses TRBV19 and TRBJ2-1. There are 14 residues in the CDR3. Germline V gene data show CDR1 as LNHDA and CDR2 as SQIVND (reference sequence). The CDR3 sequence is CASSVSSSYNEQFF.

The rearrangement joins TRBV27 to TRBJ1-1; TCRdb indicates TRBD1, and absent DNA this call remains unverified. CDR1 and CDR2 from the germline V gene are MNHEY and SMNVEV (reference sequence). CDR3 length: 16 amino acids. CDR3 protein: CASSSDDRGGNTEAFF.

This chain links TRBV12-5 with TRBJ2-7; no DNA is available, so the TRBD1 call from TCRdb remains unchecked. This CDR3 has 15 residues. CDR1 is LGHNT and CDR2 is FRNRAP in the germline V gene. The CDR3 reads CASGPYWNGSYEQYF.

The gene calls are TRBV6-1 and TRBJ1-1. CDR1 is MNHNS, CDR2 SASEGT, per germline. CDR3 length equals 14 residues. The CDR3 is CASSQQLRNTEAFF.

The chain has TRBV18 and TRBJ2-7; TCRdb picks TRBD2, but there is no DNA to check that call. The germline gives CDR1 KGHSH, CDR2 LQKENI. The CDR3 length is 12 residues. CDR3 residues: CASSPDAGEQYF. Filled out from reference TRBV18 and TRBJ2-7, the complete variable domain reads NAGVMQNPRHLVRRRGQEARLRCSPMKGHSHVYWYRQLPEEGLKFMVYLQKENIIDESGMPKERFSAEFPKEGPSILRIQQVVRGDSAAYFCASSPDAGEQYFGPGTRLTVT.

The V call is TRBV7-2, the J call TRBJ2-5. Per germline, CDR1 SGHTA and CDR2 FQGNSA. CDR3 length equals 16 residues. This CDR3 reads CASSLGWVALGETQYF.

The chain combines TRBV3-1 with TRBJ1-1; the TCRdb call, TRBD1, lacks DNA for checking. Looked up from germline, CDR1 is LGHDT and CDR2 is YNNKEL (reference sequence). The CDR3 is 13 amino acids. CDR3 loop: CASSQSRDGKHFF.

The chain recombines TRBV6-1 with TRBJ1-4; TCRdb returns TRBD1, unconfirmable since there is no DNA. The CDR3 length is 17 residues. Germline loops: CDR1 MNHNS, CDR2 SASEGT. The CDR3 sequence: CASSERSDRGKNEKLFF.

J is TRBJ2-5 and V is TRBV6-5. This CDR3 region has 14 residues. CDR1 is MNHEY, CDR2 SVGAGI, per germline. The CDR3: CASSYSRKGETQYF.

V is TRBV12-3 or TRBV12-4 and J is TRBJ2-1. The length of the CDR3 is 13 residues. The CDR3 spells CASRRAGYNEQFF.

The V gene is TRBV12-5, the J gene TRBJ2-5; TCRdb lists TRBD1, though no DNA is available to test this call. CDR3 length: 16 residues. The germline V gene has CDR1 LGHNT and CDR2 FRNRAP. CDR3 sequence: CASGFGGSGFQETQYF. Drawing the rest from reference TRBV12-5 and TRBJ2-5, the complete variable domain is DARVTQTPRHKVTEMGQEVTMRCQPILGHNTVFWYRQTMMQGLELLAYFRNRAPLDDSGMPKDRFSAEMPDATLATLKIQPSEPRDSAVYFCASGFGGSGFQETQYFGPGTRLLVL.

V usage is TRBV6-1 and J usage is TRBJ2-4; no DNA is available, so the TRBD1 call from TCRdb remains unchecked. CDR3 length: 14 amino acids. Germline CDR1 is MNHNS and CDR2 is SASEGT. CDR3 sequence: CASRRDRAGVSQYF.

This sequence joins TRBV2 and TRBJ1-1; with no DNA, the TCRdb D assignment of TRBD1 cannot be verified. Germline V gene lookup returns CDR1 SNHLY and CDR2 FYNNEI. The CDR3 runs 14 residues. The CDR3 is CASIRQGLNTEAFF.

This rearrangement joins TRBV3-1 to TRBJ2-7; TCRdb names TRBD1, which stays unverified in the absence of DNA. The CDR3 covers 15 residues. Germline V lookup: CDR1 LGHDT, CDR2 YNNKEL (reference sequence). The CDR3 spells CASSQRTGAAYEQYF.

V is TRBV7-3 and J is TRBJ1-6; no DNA is available, so the TRBD1 call from TCRdb remains unchecked. The CDR3 has 14 amino acids. The V gene's germline CDR1 is SGHTA and CDR2 FQGTGA. The CDR3 spells CASSAGQGISPLHF.

This sequence joins TRBV7-6 and TRBJ2-7; TCRdb's D call of TRBD1 is untestable without DNA. CDR1 and CDR2 (germline): SGHVS, FNYEAQ. This CDR3 has 16 residues. The CDR3 region is CASSPQQGAKGFEQYF.